Listed below are T cell receptor beta chains from one sample, sequenced in a study of cytomegalovirus exposure and HLA in healthy donors. Profiled with immunoSEQ multiplex PCR; TCRdb holds only in-frame clones, not every one. The data hold about 150,000 clones, with approximately 89% observed a single time. The sample was PBMCs. The source is a man aged 18 to 35 in good health and CMV-seronegative. Both conserved end residues are part of each CDR3. A D gene is named only where the DNA matches it firmly. Size tells how often a clone was seen (once, few, many) or the class of an expanded clone, and some rows leave it out.

d_call: -
j_call: TRBJ1-3
v_call: TRBV28
clone_size: -
cdr3_aa: CASSTTGRGRSGNTIYF
cdr3_nt: TGTGCCAGCAGTACCACAGGGAGGGGGAGGTCTGGAAACACCATATATTTT

d_call: -
j_call: TRBJ2-1
v_call: TRBV5-1
clone_size: -
cdr3_aa: CASSFPTSGESNEQFF
cdr3_nt: TGCGCCAGCAGCTTCCCCACCTCGGGAGAATCCAATGAGCAGTTCTTC

d_call: -
j_call: TRBJ2-2
v_call: TRBV4-3
clone_size: -
cdr3_aa: CASSQDPDTGELFF
cdr3_nt: TGCGCCAGCAGCCAAGACCCCGACACCGGGGAGCTGTTTTTT

d_call: -
j_call: TRBJ2-3
v_call: TRBV6-4
clone_size: few
cdr3_aa: CASSDSSDTQYF
cdr3_nt: TGTGCCAGCAGTGACAGCTCAGATACGCAGTATTTT

d_call: TRBD2
j_call: TRBJ2-7
v_call: TRBV4-1
clone_size: -
cdr3_aa: CASSQSLASSGSYEQYF
cdr3_nt: TGCGCCAGCAGCCAATCCTTGGCGTCTAGCGGCTCCTACGAGCAGTACTTC

d_call: TRBD1
j_call: TRBJ1-2
v_call: TRBV4-2
clone_size: few
cdr3_aa: CASSQTRDSNYGYTF
cdr3_nt: TGTGCCAGCAGCCAAACCCGGGACAGTAACTATGGCTACACCTTC

d_call: -
j_call: TRBJ2-7
v_call: TRBV2
clone_size: -
cdr3_aa: CASSDRGSLAQYF
cdr3_nt: TGTGCCAGCAGTGATCGCGGCTCTCTGGCCCAGTACTTC

d_call: -
j_call: TRBJ1-1
v_call: TRBV5-6
clone_size: -
cdr3_aa: CASYTPGGVDTEAFF
cdr3_nt: TGTGCCAGCTATACCCCGGGGGGGGTAGACACTGAAGCTTTCTTT

d_call: TRBD1
j_call: TRBJ2-2
v_call: TRBV6-1
clone_size: -
cdr3_aa: CASSVGTGANTGELFF
cdr3_nt: TGTGCCAGCAGTGTCGGGACAGGGGCGAACACCGGGGAGCTGTTTTTT

d_call: -
j_call: TRBJ1-1
v_call: TRBV9
clone_size: -
cdr3_aa: CASSANQDRQNTEAFF
cdr3_nt: TGTGCCAGCAGCGCCAACCAAGACAGGCAGAACACTGAAGCTTTCTTT

d_call: -
j_call: TRBJ2-3
v_call: TRBV9
clone_size: -
cdr3_aa: CASSVVSSGTDTQYF
cdr3_nt: TGTGCCAGCAGCGTAGTGAGTAGCGGCACAGATACGCAGTATTTT

d_call: -
j_call: TRBJ1-3
v_call: TRBV4-1
clone_size: -
cdr3_aa: CASSHPLRNSGNTIYF
cdr3_nt: TGCGCCAGCAGCCATCCACTCAGGAACTCTGGAAACACCATATATTTT

d_call: TRBD2
j_call: TRBJ2-1
v_call: TRBV18
clone_size: -
cdr3_aa: CASSPYAGGLNHNEQFF
cdr3_nt: TGTGCCAGCTCACCATATGCGGGGGGTTTAAACCACAATGAGCAGTTCTTC

d_call: -
j_call: TRBJ1-2
v_call: TRBV6-5
clone_size: -
cdr3_aa: CASSLGVGYGYTF
cdr3_nt: TGTGCCAGCAGCCTAGGTGTCGGCTATGGCTACACCTTC

d_call: -
j_call: TRBJ1-5
v_call: TRBV7-8
clone_size: -
cdr3_aa: CASSLESGSYQPQHF
cdr3_nt: TGTGCCAGCAGCTTAGAATCAGGGTCATATCAGCCCCAGCATTTT

d_call: -
j_call: TRBJ1-1
v_call: TRBV12-5
clone_size: -
cdr3_aa: CASGLVPLGMSAEAFF
cdr3_nt: TGTGCTAGTGGTTTGGTACCCCTGGGTATGAGCGCTGAAGCTTTCTTT

d_call: TRBD2
j_call: TRBJ2-3
v_call: TRBV19
clone_size: -
cdr3_aa: CASRLAGVEDTQYF
cdr3_nt: TGTGCCAGTAGACTAGCGGGAGTCGAAGATACGCAGTATTTT

d_call: TRBD2
j_call: TRBJ2-7
v_call: TRBV7-2
clone_size: once
cdr3_aa: CASSLFPSGGREQYF
cdr3_nt: TGTGCCAGCAGCTTATTCCCCAGCGGGGGGCGGGAGCAGTACTTC

d_call: TRBD1
j_call: TRBJ1-2
v_call: TRBV9
clone_size: -
cdr3_aa: CASSDRQGVGYTF
cdr3_nt: TGTGCCAGCAGCGACCGACAGGGCGTAGGCTACACCTTC

d_call: TRBD1
j_call: TRBJ1-1
v_call: TRBV5-6
clone_size: -
cdr3_aa: CASSRGQGARYTEAFF
cdr3_nt: TGTGCCAGCAGCCGAGGACAGGGGGCTAGGTACACTGAAGCTTTCTTT

d_call: -
j_call: TRBJ1-6
v_call: TRBV10-1
clone_size: -
cdr3_aa: CATHHSPLHF
cdr3_nt: TGCGCCACACACCATTCACCCCTCCACTTT

d_call: TRBD2
j_call: TRBJ2-1
v_call: TRBV9
clone_size: -
cdr3_aa: CASSPRLVAGDEQFF
cdr3_nt: TGTGCCAGCAGCCCCCGACTAGTAGCGGGGGATGAGCAGTTCTTC

d_call: TRBD2
j_call: TRBJ2-1
v_call: TRBV27
clone_size: -
cdr3_aa: CASIPAGGSNEQFF
cdr3_nt: TGTGCCAGCATTCCCGCGGGAGGGAGCAATGAGCAGTTCTTC

d_call: TRBD1
j_call: TRBJ2-1
v_call: TRBV19
clone_size: -
cdr3_aa: CASSPDRVASNEQFF
cdr3_nt: TGTGCCAGTAGCCCCGACAGGGTGGCTAGCAATGAGCAGTTCTTC

d_call: -
j_call: TRBJ2-2
v_call: TRBV27
clone_size: once
cdr3_aa: CASSSNLARGLSGELFF
cdr3_nt: TGTGCCAGCAGTTCCAATCTAGCGAGAGGGTTGAGCGGGGAGCTGTTTTTT

d_call: -
j_call: TRBJ1-3
v_call: TRBV7-2
clone_size: -
cdr3_aa: CASSLASRVRGNTIYF
cdr3_nt: TGTGCCAGCAGCTTAGCGAGCAGGGTTAGGGGAAACACCATATATTTT

d_call: TRBD2
j_call: TRBJ2-3
v_call: TRBV7-9
clone_size: -
cdr3_aa: CASSTTSALTTDTQYF
cdr3_nt: TGTGCCAGCAGCACTACTAGCGCACTCACCACAGATACGCAGTATTTT

d_call: -
j_call: TRBJ2-5
v_call: TRBV10-3
clone_size: -
cdr3_aa: CAISESGLAGGFQETQYF
cdr3_nt: TGTGCCATCAGTGAGTCTGGGCTAGCAGGAGGGTTCCAAGAGACCCAGTACTTC

d_call: -
j_call: TRBJ1-2
v_call: TRBV14
clone_size: -
cdr3_aa: CASSQAQLGYTF
cdr3_nt: TGTGCCAGCAGCCAAGCCCAACTCGGCTACACCTTC

d_call: TRBD2
j_call: TRBJ2-3
v_call: TRBV14
clone_size: -
cdr3_aa: CASSRLAGLVAQYF
cdr3_nt: TGTGCCAGCAGCCGACTAGCGGGGCTAGTCGCGCAGTATTTT

d_call: -
j_call: TRBJ1-5
v_call: TRBV21-1
clone_size: -
cdr3_aa: CASRPRGRRQPQHF
cdr3_nt: TGTGCCAGCAGACCTAGGGGGCGCCGGCAGCCCCAGCATTTT

d_call: TRBD1
j_call: TRBJ2-1
v_call: TRBV6-4
clone_size: -
cdr3_aa: CASSMSGGTDEQFF
cdr3_nt: TGTGCCAGCAGTATGTCAGGGGGTACGGATGAGCAGTTCTTC

d_call: -
j_call: TRBJ2-3
v_call: TRBV23-1
clone_size: -
cdr3_aa: CASSQSGTGSNTQYF
cdr3_nt: TGCGCCAGCAGTCAATCTGGAACAGGGTCGAATACGCAGTATTTT

d_call: TRBD1
j_call: TRBJ1-3
v_call: TRBV11-2
clone_size: -
cdr3_aa: CASSFRDRNSGNTIYF
cdr3_nt: TGTGCCAGCAGCTTCCGGGACAGGAATTCTGGAAACACCATATATTTT

d_call: TRBD2
j_call: TRBJ2-7
v_call: TRBV27
clone_size: once
cdr3_aa: CASSNQGTRHEQYF
cdr3_nt: TGTGCCAGCAGTAACCAAGGGACTAGACACGAGCAGTACTTC

d_call: -
j_call: TRBJ1-2
v_call: TRBV10-2
clone_size: -
cdr3_aa: CASSESKQVTF
cdr3_nt: TGCGCCAGCAGTGAGTCGAAGCAGGTCACCTTC

d_call: -
j_call: TRBJ2-1
v_call: TRBV5-1
clone_size: -
cdr3_aa: CASSSPRAGNNEQFF
cdr3_nt: TGCGCCAGCAGCTCTCCGCGAGCGGGCAACAATGAGCAGTTCTTC

d_call: -
j_call: TRBJ1-5
v_call: TRBV7-6
clone_size: -
cdr3_aa: CASSLARGGQPQHF
cdr3_nt: TGTGCCAGCAGCTTAGCGAGGGGAGGACAGCCCCAGCATTTT

d_call: -
j_call: TRBJ2-1
v_call: TRBV5-1
clone_size: -
cdr3_aa: CASSSVGHKGDEQFF
cdr3_nt: TGCGCCAGCAGCTCGGTGGGACACAAAGGGGATGAGCAGTTCTTC

d_call: TRBD2
j_call: TRBJ2-1
v_call: TRBV5-1
clone_size: -
cdr3_aa: CASRAGLAGYYNEQFF
cdr3_nt: TGCGCCAGCAGGGCGGGACTAGCGGGATACTACAATGAGCAGTTCTTC

d_call: TRBD1
j_call: TRBJ2-2
v_call: TRBV29-1
clone_size: -
cdr3_aa: CSVRTLWDREKDTGELFF
cdr3_nt: TGCAGCGTTAGGACGTTGTGGGACAGGGAAAAGGACACCGGGGAGCTGTTTTTT

d_call: -
j_call: TRBJ2-5
v_call: TRBV7-6
clone_size: once
cdr3_aa: CASSSNAGFQETQYF
cdr3_nt: TGTGCCAGCAGCTCCAACGCAGGGTTCCAAGAGACCCAGTACTTC

d_call: -
j_call: TRBJ2-1
v_call: TRBV6-1
clone_size: -
cdr3_aa: CASSYVAEQFF
cdr3_nt: TGTGCCAGCAGTTATGTGGCTGAGCAGTTCTTC